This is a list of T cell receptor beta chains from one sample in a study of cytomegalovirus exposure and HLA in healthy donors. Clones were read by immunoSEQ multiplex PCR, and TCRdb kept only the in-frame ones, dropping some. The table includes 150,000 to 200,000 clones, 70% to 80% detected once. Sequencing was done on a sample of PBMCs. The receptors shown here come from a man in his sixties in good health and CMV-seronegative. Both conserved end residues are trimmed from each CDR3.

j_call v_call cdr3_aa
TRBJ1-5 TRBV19 ASRLGHENQPQN
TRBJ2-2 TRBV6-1 ASSRRGTNTGELF
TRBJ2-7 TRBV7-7 AGSLAEGTYEQY
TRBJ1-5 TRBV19 ASNQYSQPQN
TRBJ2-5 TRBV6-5 ASSYGREGTQY
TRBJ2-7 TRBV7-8 ASSLGGGQLGYEQY
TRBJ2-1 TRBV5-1 ASNRDRDNEQF
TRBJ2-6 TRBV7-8 ASSKQGTGANVLT
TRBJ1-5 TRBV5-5 ASTTQGTDQPQH
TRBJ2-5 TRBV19 ASRRTIQETQY
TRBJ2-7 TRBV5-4 ASSLGLAGPTYEQY
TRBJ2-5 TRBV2 ASNWQGDETQY
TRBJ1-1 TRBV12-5 ASGLWQGAVTEAF
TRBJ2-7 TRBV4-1 ASSQGVGTGVLSYEQY
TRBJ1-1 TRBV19 ASSAQIGQGAF
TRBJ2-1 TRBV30 AYHEGVQYNEQF
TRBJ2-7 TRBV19 ASRDLAGGDYEQY
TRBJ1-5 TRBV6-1 ASSESTRGQPQH
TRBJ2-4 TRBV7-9 ASSWGGTGGDIQY
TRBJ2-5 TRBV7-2 ASSTTRGSLQETQY
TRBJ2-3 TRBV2 ASRRPTMTGRGDTQY
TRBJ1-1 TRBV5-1 ASSLTQGKGAEAF
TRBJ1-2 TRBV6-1 ASSDLGGNYGYT
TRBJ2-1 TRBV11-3 ASSPGVTNEQF
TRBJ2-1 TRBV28 ASSLSGLERYNEQF
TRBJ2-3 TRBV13 ASRTAGGTDTQY
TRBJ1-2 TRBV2 ASSEDRGLHYGYT
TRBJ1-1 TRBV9 ASSVASWSEAF
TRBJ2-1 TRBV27 ASRRGVASYNEQF
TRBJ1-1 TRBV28 ASSLQVGGGTNTEAF
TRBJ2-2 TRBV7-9 ASKRGMNTGELF
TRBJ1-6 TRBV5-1 ASSLMGQQGTSPLH